This T cell receptor (beta chain) was sequenced for a study of blood T cells in healthy people across ages. Alongside a J-beta primer mix, a sample-barcoded 5' primer served in a second PCR lasting 7 to 11 cycles. TCRdb analysed the 5' RACE reads with MiXCR anew, one entry per CDR3 protein. The data show some 1.4 million distinct CDR3 sequences, 42% seen once. The material sequenced was blood. The clonotype was recovered from a woman under 30 in good health.

CDR3 residues: CASSYRSGRRPYEQYF. The CDR3 region has the DNA TGTGCCAGCAGCTATCGAAGCGGGAGGAGGCCCTACGAGCAGTACTTC. The genes are TRBV27 and TRBJ2-7, with 9 bases fitting TRBD2. The CDR3 covers 16 residues. J gave up 2 bases and V 6 bases, and 11 bases lay outside the gene matches. Germline-derived CDR1 and CDR2 are MNHEY and SMNVEV (reference sequence).